The next 31 T cell receptor beta chains were all read from a single sample in a study of tumor-infiltrating lymphocytes in primary liver carcinoma. Co-extracting RNA and DNA was done with roughly 17-32 mg of unsorted bulk tissue as input. TCR beta cDNA came from approximately 490 ng total RNA, primed with a constant-region primer. Slightly modified ARM-PCR, run as three nested multiplex PCR rounds, produced the TCR beta libraries. TRBV1-TRBV30 forward primers and a C-beta reverse primer were used in the first two PCR rounds, which each ran for approximately 11 cycles. One entry per CDR3 protein, called by TCRdb with MiXCR from the multiplex PCR reads. This sample carries roughly 57,000 distinct CDR3 sequences, less than 85% of them seen once, and the ten largest clones take roughly three fifths. The sequenced material came from liver tumor tissue from sampling region 2. Subset indicated: tumor region T2, inferior pole. The origin of the receptors is a man aged 40-55 years with primary liver carcinoma and hepatitis B virus infection.

With respect to this clonotype: Its ends do not fully match the called genes, so a read error is possible. The genes are TRBV6-2 or TRBV6-3 and TRBJ1-5; 7 nucleotides agree with TRBD1. The V gene's germline CDR1 is MNHEY and CDR2 SVGEGT. The CDR3 covers 16 residues. As DNA, the CDR3 is TGTACCAGCAGTCGGGGTCAGGGGGTTGGCAATCAGCCCCGGCATTTT. Residues: CTSSRGQGVGNQPRHF.

Worth noting for this clonotype: This may stem from a read error, because a much larger clone lies one nucleotide away. The chain recombines TRBV7-9 with TRBJ2-1; perhaps TRBD1 as D (5 bases). This CDR3 has 15 residues. The V end was cut by 5 bases, the J end by 4 bases, with 15 bases between. Germline assignment: CDR1 SEHNR and CDR2 FQNEAQ (reference sequence). CDR3 region: CASSPILTDYNEQFF. As DNA, the CDR3 is TGTGCCAGCAGCCCGATACTGACAGATTACAATGAGCAGTTCTTC.

This clonotype was counted a few times. At one boundary the junction diverges from the germline segment, which might be a read error. CDR3 loop: CVSSAKTGGPAEAFF. The CDR3 nucleotides are TGTGTCAGCAGCGCCAAGACAGGGGGTCCGGCTGAAGCTTTCTTT. The V call is TRBV11-2, the J call TRBJ1-1; TRBD1 aligns across 9 bases. The CDR3 is 15 residues long. The germline V gene encodes CDR1 SGHAT and CDR2 FQNNGV.

V gene TRBV12-3 or TRBV12-4 combines with J gene TRBJ2-7; a possible D gene is TRBD2 (6 bases). CDR3 size: 13 residues. Trimming removed 5 bases at V and 5 bases at J, with 13 bases between. The CDR3 reads CASSLGTGDEQYF. The CDR3 nucleotides read TGTGCCAGCAGTCTTGGGACTGGGGACGAGCAGTACTTC.

The chain is built from TRBV11-2 and TRBJ2-3; D gene uncertain. V lost 6 bases, J lost 3 bases, and 7 bases lay in between. The germline V gene encodes CDR1 SGHAT and CDR2 FQNNGV. The CDR3 runs to 12 residues. The CDR3 DNA is TGTGCCAGCAGGACCAGTACAGATACGCAGTATTTT. As protein: CASRTSTDTQYF.

This clonotype was seen at least ten times. V gene TRBV19 combines with J gene TRBJ1-2; no firm D call. Trimming removed 8 bases from V and 0 bases from J, with 10 bases in between. The germline CDR1 and CDR2 sequences are LNHDA and SQIVND (reference sequence). The CDR3 contains 13 residues. DNA of the CDR3: TGTGCCAGTCGAGGTCTTTCTAACTATGGCTACACCTTC. Protein product: CASRGLSNYGYTF.

There are many counts of this clonotype. V gene TRBV6-1 combines with J gene TRBJ2-1, with D possibly TRBD1 on 6 matching bases. Germline V lookup: CDR1 MNHNS, CDR2 SASEGT. The CDR3 loop spans 15 amino acids. Trimming stripped 7 bases from V and 9 bases from J, with 22 bases between. The CDR3 DNA is TGTGCCAGCACCCTGGGGGCTAGCAGTTGGACTGAGCAGTTCTTC. Its translation: CASTLGASSWTEQFF.

The chain links TRBV28 to TRBJ2-7; TRBD1 matches at 9 bases. The CDR3 extends over 14 amino acids. Unmatched junction bases numbered 4, after V lost 5 bases and J lost 2 bases. Germline loops: CDR1 MDHEN, CDR2 SYDVKM. The CDR3 DNA reads TGTGCCAGCAGTGGGGACAGGGAACCCTACGAGCAGTACTTC. As protein: CASSGDREPYEQYF.

This clonotype was counted only a few times. At one end, the junction sequence differs from germline, possibly due to a read error. The chain recombines TRBV28 with TRBJ2-5; the D gene is possibly TRBD1 (6 bases). The CDR3 has 15 amino acids. Germline CDR1 and CDR2: MDHEN and SYDVKM. The CDR3 protein is CANSLHRGNQETQYF. The CDR3 DNA sequence: TGTGCCAACAGTCTCCATAGGGGGAACCAAGAGACCCAATACTTC.

Worth noting for this clonotype: A much larger clone lies one base from this, so it may be a read error. The chain joins TRBV19 to TRBJ2-1, with D unresolved. The germline V gene has CDR1 LNHDA and CDR2 SQIVND (reference sequence). The CDR3 has 15 amino acids. The CDR3 nucleotides are TGTGCCTGTAGTATTAGAGAAAACTCCTACAATGAGCAGTTCTTC. Residues: CACSIRENSYNEQFF.

This chain links TRBV12-3 or TRBV12-4 with TRBJ2-7; the D call may be TRBD1 or TRBD2 (6 bases each). The ends were cut back, 5 bases at V and 9 bases at J, with 23 bases in the middle. The CDR3 covers 15 residues. CDR3 bases: TGTGCCAGCAGTATGGGGATAGGGGGGTCCTACAGGCAGTACTTC. Its translation: CASSMGIGGSYRQYF.

The sample holds a few counts of this clonotype. Given a much more abundant clone one base away, this may be a read error. The gene calls are TRBV5-5 and TRBJ1-4; unclear D gene. The germline V gene has CDR1 SGHKS and CDR2 YYEKEE (reference sequence). The CDR3 has 13 residues. The CDR3 bases are TGTGCCAGCAGCTTTGTGGGGAATGAAAAACTGCTTTTT. Amino acid sequence: CASSFVGNEKLLF.

The sample holds one count of this clonotype. The chain links TRBV11-2 to TRBJ2-1; 8 bases agree with TRBD2. From germline, CDR1 is SGHAT and CDR2 FQNNGV. The CDR3 loop spans 15 amino acids. J lost 13 bases, V lost 9 bases, and 20 bases had no gene match. CDR3: CASSPPGLVDIDQFF. In DNA form, the CDR3 reads TGTGCCAGTAGTCCTCCGGGACTAGTAGACATTGACCAGTTCTTC. Using reference TRBV11-2 and TRBJ2-1 for the parts outside the CDR3, the full variable domain is EAGVAQSPRYKIIEKRQSVAFWCNPISGHATLYWYQQILGQGPKLLIQFQNNGVVDDSQLPKDRFSAERLKGVDSTLKIQPAKLEDSAVYLCASSPPGLVDIDQFFGPGTRLTVL.

A word on this clonotype: This is likely a read error, given that the CDR3 carries no conserved phenylalanine or tryptophan at its end. CDR3 in DNA: TGCAGCGTAGAAGACAGGCGCCACTACGGGCAGTACATC. Protein: CSVEDRRHYGQYI. The V and J genes are TRBV29-1 and TRBJ2-7, with D possibly being TRBD1 (6 bases). Germline CDR1 SQVTM, CDR2 ANQGSEA. This CDR3 spans 13 amino acids.

This clonotype was observed at least ten times. The rearrangement joins TRBV11-1 to TRBJ2-7; D is unresolved. V dropped 4 bases and J dropped 0 bases, with 4 bases sitting between them. In germline, CDR1 is SGHAT, CDR2 FQDESV (reference sequence). The CDR3 consists of 12 residues. The CDR3 region is CASSWNSYEQYF. In DNA, the CDR3 is TGTGCCAGCAGCTGGAACTCCTACGAGCAGTACTTC. Filled out from reference TRBV11-1 and TRBJ2-7, the complete variable domain reads EAEVAQSPRYKITEKSQAVAFWCDPISGHATLYWYRQILGQGPELLVQFQDESVVDDSQLPKDRFSAERLKGVDSTLKIQPAELGDSAMYLCASSWNSYEQYFGPGTRLTVT.

About this clonotype: One end of the junction is discordant with germline, which a read error may explain. V usage is TRBV6-5 and J usage is TRBJ1-2; possibly TRBD1 for D (6 bases). The germline gives CDR1 MNHEY, CDR2 SVGAGI. The CDR3 runs to 17 residues. CDR3 DNA: TGTGCCGGCAGTTTCCAAGCGACAGGAGGCATTAACTATGGCCACACCTTC. Translated, it gives CAGSFQATGGINYGHTF.

A remark on this clonotype: A much more abundant neighbour one base away suggests this may be a read error. This sequence joins TRBV28 and TRBJ2-5; the D gene could be TRBD1 or TRBD2 (5 bases each). V lost 5 bases to trimming and J lost 4 bases, with 14 bases between them. CDR3 length equals 14 residues. Germline-derived CDR1 and CDR2 are MDHEN and SYDVKM. CDR3 sequence (DNA): TGTGCCAGCAGTCCGATGACAGAGGGAGAGACCCAGTACTTC. It yields the protein CASSPMTEGETQYF.

This clonotype appeared once. A junction end diverges from the germline sequence, so it may reflect a read error. V is TRBV14 and J is TRBJ1-3; no reliable D call. In germline, CDR1 is SGHDN, CDR2 FVKESK. This CDR3 has 15 residues. DNA for the CDR3: TGTGCCAGCAGTCAAGATCACAGCTCTGGAAACACCATATATTTT. This translates into CASSQDHSSGNTIYF. The full variable domain, its missing parts supplied by reference TRBV14 and TRBJ1-3, is EAGVTQFPSHSVIEKGQTVTLRCDPISGHDNLYWYRRVMGKEIKFLLHFVKESKQDESGMPNNRFLAERTGGTYSTLKVQPAELEDSGVYFCASSQDHSSGNTIYFGEGSWLTVV.

Comment on this clonotype: This could be a read error, since a much larger clone is one nucleotide away. The gene calls are TRBV7-8 and TRBJ2-5; TRBD2 might be the D (6 bases). The V end was cut by 6 bases, the J end by 2 bases, with 13 bases between. Germline CDR1 reads SGHVS; CDR2 reads FQNEAQ. This CDR3 is 14 amino acids long. This CDR3 is CASRHGGGQETQYF. CDR3 DNA sequence: TGTGCCAGCAGACACGGGGGTGGGCAAGAGACCCAGTACTTC.

The V gene is TRBV11-2, the J gene TRBJ1-4; no clear D. Per the germline V gene, CDR1 is SGHAT and CDR2 is FQNNGV. There are 19 residues in the CDR3. The V end lost 5 bases, the J end lost 0 bases, and 22 bases lay between the germline ends. In nucleotides, the CDR3 is TGTGCCAGCAGCCCGAAGCGTCAAAGGATGTCCGCAACTAATGAAAAACTGTTTTTT. Protein: CASSPKRQRMSATNEKLFF.

Regarding this clonotype: One end of the junction is discordant with germline, which a read error may explain. The chain recombines TRBV6-2 or TRBV6-3 with TRBJ2-1, with 7 bases identical to TRBD2. The CDR3 consists of 14 residues. Per germline, CDR1 MNHEY and CDR2 SVGEGT. The CDR3 nucleotides are TGTTCCAGCAGTAGACTAGCTGCAAACAATGAGCAGTTCTTC. Residues: CSSSRLAANNEQFF.

To note about this clonotype: One junction end does not reproduce the germline sequence, and a read error may be involved. The rearrangement joins TRBV6-2 or TRBV6-3 to TRBJ2-5, with 12 bases lining up with TRBD2. Looked up from germline, CDR1 is MNHEY and CDR2 is SVGEGT. This CDR3 region has 16 residues. The CDR3 DNA reads TGTGTCAGCGGTTCAACTAGCGGGAGGTTGGGAGAGACCCAGTACTTC. This codes for CVSGSTSGRLGETQYF.

As to this clonotype: The junction does not match germline at one end; this may be a read error. V is TRBV6-1 and J is TRBJ1-4; tentative D call: TRBD1 (5 bases). The CDR3 contains 14 residues. Per the germline V gene, CDR1 is MNHNS and CDR2 is SASEGT. CDR3 DNA: TGTGCCAGCAGTGCCTGGGGGTCTAATGAAAAACTGTTATTT. Its protein product is CASSAWGSNEKLLF.

Turning to this clonotype: One base away lies a much larger clone, so this may be a sequencing read error. The chain is built from TRBV5-1 and TRBJ2-3; the D gene is possibly TRBD2 (5 bases). The V gene lost 0 bases and the J gene lost 2 bases, with 19 bases spanning the gap. The CDR3 has 18 amino acids. The V gene's germline CDR1 is SGHRS and CDR2 YFSETQ. The DNA of the CDR3 is TGCGCCAGCAGCTTGGTGGACTCACCAGTGGGGAACACAGATACGCAGTATTTT. Its protein is CASSLVDSPVGNTDTQYF.

Worth noting for this clonotype: The CDR3 does not close with the conserved phenylalanine or tryptophan, likely indicating a read error. V and J are TRBV11-2 and TRBJ2-5; TRBD2 agrees at 8 bases. The CDR3 totals 16 residues. Germline assignment: CDR1 SGHAT and CDR2 FQNNGV. The CDR3 DNA sequence: TGTGCCAGCAGCCAAACCACTGGCGGGGGGAAAGAAACCCAGTACTCC. Protein sequence: CASSQTTGGGKETQYS.

This CDR3 is CVRSQGEVSGQLSNQPQHF. The CDR3 nucleotides read TGTGTCAGGAGCCAAGGGGAGGTGTCGGGACAGCTTAGCAATCAGCCCCAGCATTTT. The chain links TRBV4-2 to TRBJ1-5; TRBD1 matches 7 bases. The CDR3 totals 19 residues. Germline CDR1 reads LGHNA; CDR2 reads YNFKEQ.

As to this clonotype: Just one base apart from a much larger clone, this may be a read error. The chain links TRBV28 to TRBJ1-1; the D gene is possibly TRBD1 (6 bases). The germline CDR1 and CDR2 sequences are MDHEN and SYDVKM. The CDR3 runs 13 residues. The ends were cut back, 5 bases at V and 6 bases at J, with 13 bases in the middle. CDR3 amino acids: CASSVGDKSEAFF. The DNA for the CDR3 is TGTGCCAGCAGTGTGGGGGACAAATCTGAAGCTTTCTTT.

As for this clonotype: Germline is not matched at one junction end, which may reflect a read error. V is TRBV12-3 or TRBV12-4 and J is TRBJ2-1; 10 positions agree with TRBD2. The CDR3 totals 18 residues. CDR3 DNA sequence: TGTGCCAACAGTTGGGACAGCTGGGGGACTAGCGTGACGGATGAGCAGTTCTTC. Protein: CANSWDSWGTSVTDEQFF.

The CDR3 nucleotides read TGCGCCAGCAGCCAAGACCTTCGGGGGGGCAGTGAGCAGTTCTTC. It translates to CASSQDLRGGSEQFF. The V and J genes are TRBV4-1 and TRBJ2-1; 8 nucleotides align to TRBD2. The CDR3 runs 15 residues. Losses at the gene ends were 0 bases for V and 9 bases for J; bases not matched to a gene: 7. Germline V gives CDR1 MGHRA, CDR2 YSYEKL.

As concerns this clonotype: A much more abundant neighbour one base away suggests this may be a read error. The rearrangement uses TRBV4-2 and TRBJ2-7; D uncertain. This CDR3 is built from 15 residues. Looked up from germline, CDR1 is LGHNA and CDR2 is YNFKEQ. The CDR3 here is CVSSQGRILSYEQYF. The CDR3 DNA is TGTGTCAGCAGCCAAGGTCGGATACTGTCCTACGAGCAGTACTTC.

In the case of this clonotype: This may come from a read error, since a much larger clone is one base off. V gene TRBV29-1 combines with J gene TRBJ1-1; unclear D gene. Trimming removed 6 bases at V and 4 bases at J, with 12 bases between. The germline V gene has CDR1 SQVTM and CDR2 ANQGSEA. This CDR3 spans 12 amino acids. CDR3 DNA: TGCAGCGTACGATCAGAAGTCACTGAAGCTTTCTTT. Translation gives CSVRSEVTEAFF. The full variable domain, with the rest looked up from reference TRBV29-1 and TRBJ1-1, is SAVISQKPSRDICQRGTSLTIQCQVDSQVTMMFWYRQQPGQSLTLIATANQGSEATYESGFVIDKFPISRPNLTFSTLTVSNMSPEDSSIYLCSVRSEVTEAFFGQGTRLTVV.